This T cell receptor beta chain is drawn from a study of T cells in Graves' hyperthyroidism and ophthalmopathy. The investigators amplified TCR beta CDR3 regions from RNA transcripts. Carried out on the TCR CDR3, a first-round RT-PCR used the HTBI primer set. Using its own MiXCR run on the multiplex PCR reads, TCRdb lists one record per CDR3 protein. The sample lists a few hundred thousand distinct CDR3 sequences; 35% to 55% were seen once. Per the germline V gene, CDR1 is SGHTA and CDR2 is FQGNSA. With 6 bases removed from V and 3 bases from J, the gap between germline ends came to 5 bases. CDR3 length equals 11 residues. Not enrolled were patients with uncontrolled infection, other autoimmune disease, pregnancy or lactation. Every diagnosis used clinical symptoms, serum thyroxine and TRAb, thyroid ultrasound and orbital computed tomography. Ten or more counts support this clonotype.

The rearrangement joins TRBV7-2 to TRBJ2-5, with D uncertain. Sequencing was carried out using peripheral blood or thyroid tissue (not recorded which). The TCR was taken from a woman younger than 30 with Graves' hyperthyroidism. This CDR3 reads CASSAEETQYF. The CDR3 nucleotides are TGTGCCAGCAGTGCCGAAGAGACCCAGTACTTC. The full variable domain, its missing parts supplied by reference TRBV7-2 and TRBJ2-5, is GAGVSQSPSNKVTEKGKDVELRCDPISGHTALYWYRQSLGQGLEFLIYFQGNSAPDKSGLPSDRFSAERTGGSVSTLTIQRTQQEDSAVYLCASSAEETQYFGPGTRLLVL.